This is a list of T cell receptor beta chains from one sample in a study of T-cell reconstitution after alpha-beta-depleted transplantation in children. TCRdb re-called the PCR reads through MiXCR, storing one row per CDR3 protein. The sample shows nearly 550,000 distinct CDR3 sequences, around 16% of them seen only once. Material: PBMCs from the stem cell graft donor, obtained from the stem cell graft. These TCRs come from a human donor who donated a stem cell graft to a child with acute lymphoblastic leukemia. CDR3s include the opening cysteine and the closing phenylalanine or tryptophan. D genes are given only for firm matches. Clone size appears in some rows only: once, few, many, or a class for an expanded clone.

J gene	V gene	clone size	D gene	CDR3 protein	CDR3 DNA
TRBJ2-7	TRBV3-1	few	TRBD1	CASSPYQTGGTYEQYF	TGTGCCAGCAGCCCATACCAGACAGGGGGCACCTACGAGCAGTACTTC
TRBJ2-7	TRBV12-5	few	.	CASGLTSAGVGYEQYF	TGTGCTAGTGGTTTGACCTCGGCAGGGGTAGGCTACGAGCAGTACTTC
TRBJ1-4	TRBV7-9	few	.	CASSLRTDRNEKLFF	TGTGCCAGCAGCTTAAGGACGGACCGTAATGAAAAACTGTTTTTT
TRBJ1-5	TRBV2	few	TRBD1	CASSEGGRGRGNQPQHF	TGTGCCAGCAGTGAAGGGGGCAGGGGGCGAGGCAATCAGCCCCAGCATTTT
TRBJ2-1	TRBV15	.	.	CATSRDLGSHNEQFF	TGTGCCACCAGCAGAGATCTGGGGAGTCACAATGAGCAGTTCTTC
TRBJ2-1	TRBV5-1	few	TRBD2	CASSLAGQLSYNEQFF	TGCGCCAGCAGCCTAGCGGGACAGCTCTCCTACAATGAGCAGTTCTTC
TRBJ1-6	TRBV15	.	.	CATSGGPGGYNSPLHF	TGTGCCACCAGTGGGGGACCGGGAGGCTATAATTCACCCCTCCACTTT
TRBJ2-1	TRBV5-4	few	TRBD2	CASSSGLAGGVHNEQFF	TGTGCCAGCAGCTCGGGACTAGCGGGAGGAGTACACAATGAGCAGTTCTTC
TRBJ2-1	TRBV19	.	.	CASSIASYSYNEQFF	TGTGCCAGTAGTATTGCGTCCTACTCCTACAATGAGCAGTTCTTC
TRBJ1-3	TRBV5-1	.	.	CASSLGRGTAGNTIYF	TGCGCCAGCAGCTTGGGTCGAGGGACGGCTGGAAACACCATATATTTT
TRBJ1-1	TRBV9	.	.	CASSAPTVANTEAFF	TGTGCCAGCAGCGCACCAACAGTCGCGAACACTGAAGCTTTCTTT
TRBJ2-7	TRBV6-1	few	.	CASSEGAGGGFYEQYF	TGTGCCAGCAGCGAAGGAGCTGGGGGCGGTTTTTACGAGCAGTACTTC
TRBJ2-7	TRBV27	few	TRBD1	CASGTSGGSYEQYF	TGTGCCAGCGGAACATCAGGGGGCTCCTACGAGCAGTACTTC
TRBJ2-1	TRBV25-1	.	TRBD2	CASSGRLTSGRDNEQFF	TGTGCCAGCAGTGGCCGACTGACTAGCGGGAGAGACAATGAGCAGTTCTTC
TRBJ1-1	TRBV7-2	many	.	CASSFLKDTEAFF	TGTGCCAGCAGCTTTTTGAAGGACACTGAAGCTTTCTTT
TRBJ2-7	TRBV27	few	.	CASSPAGPAGEQYF	TGTGCCAGCAGTCCGGCCGGGCCGGCGGGAGAGCAGTACTTC
TRBJ2-1	TRBV28	.	.	CASSAPRDAHNEQFF	TGTGCCAGCAGCGCTCCGCGGGACGCCCACAATGAGCAGTTCTTC
TRBJ2-5	TRBV29-1	.	.	CSVEEPGTETQYF	TGCAGCGTTGAAGAACCCGGGACCGAGACCCAGTACTTC
TRBJ1-5	TRBV27	.	.	CASSLMQGHQPQHF	TGTGCCAGCAGTTTAATGCAGGGTCACCAGCCCCAGCATTTT
TRBJ1-5	TRBV20-1	.	TRBD1	CSARSGQGGQPQHF	TGCAGTGCTAGAAGTGGACAGGGGGGTCAGCCCCAGCATTTT
TRBJ2-1	TRBV29-1	.	.	CSVVRGPNEQFF	TGCAGCGTTGTTCGGGGGCCCAATGAGCAGTTCTTC
TRBJ2-5	TRBV5-1	.	.	CASSSWTILQETQYF	TGCGCCAGCAGCTCCTGGACCATCCTCCAAGAGACCCAGTACTTC
TRBJ2-1	TRBV30	.	.	CALSSQAYNEQFF	TGTGCCCTGTCATCGCAGGCATACAATGAGCAGTTCTTC
TRBJ2-3	TRBV12-3/TRBV12-4	few	TRBD1	CASRPGQGVTDTQYF	TGTGCCAGCAGACCTGGACAGGGTGTCACAGATACGCAGTATTTT
TRBJ1-5	TRBV3-1	few	.	CASSQDNAFGQPQHF	TGTGCCAGCAGCCAAGATAATGCGTTCGGGCAGCCCCAGCATTTT
TRBJ2-3	TRBV12-3/TRBV12-4	.	.	CASSLDPTGISTDTQYF	TGTGCCAGCAGTTTGGACCCTACAGGAATTAGCACAGATACGCAGTATTTT
TRBJ2-7	TRBV5-1	.	.	CASSLSGVPVYEQYF	TGCGCCAGCAGCTTGTCCGGAGTCCCTGTCTACGAGCAGTACTTC
TRBJ2-7	TRBV5-1	few	.	CASSLGVTNSYEQYF	TGCGCCAGCAGCTTGGGAGTGACGAATTCCTACGAGCAGTACTTC
TRBJ1-1	TRBV6-1	few	TRBD1	CASSVGTGMDTEAFF	TGTGCCAGCAGTGTCGGGACAGGGATGGACACTGAAGCTTTCTTT
TRBJ2-7	TRBV20-1	many	TRBD1	CSASRVGQEPYEQYF	TGCAGTGCGAGCAGGGTGGGACAGGAACCTTACGAGCAGTACTTC
TRBJ2-5	TRBV20-1	.	TRBD2	CSASSGRAGVETQYF	TGCAGTGCTAGTAGCGGGAGGGCCGGGGTGGAGACCCAGTACTTC
TRBJ2-7	TRBV7-6	.	.	CASSLEGGTSYEQYF	TGTGCCAGCAGCTTAGAGGGGGGCACTTCCTACGAGCAGTACTTC
TRBJ1-1	TRBV5-1	few	.	CASSLAHLDTGTEAFF	TGCGCCAGCAGCTTGGCCCATCTTGACACAGGGACTGAAGCTTTCTTT